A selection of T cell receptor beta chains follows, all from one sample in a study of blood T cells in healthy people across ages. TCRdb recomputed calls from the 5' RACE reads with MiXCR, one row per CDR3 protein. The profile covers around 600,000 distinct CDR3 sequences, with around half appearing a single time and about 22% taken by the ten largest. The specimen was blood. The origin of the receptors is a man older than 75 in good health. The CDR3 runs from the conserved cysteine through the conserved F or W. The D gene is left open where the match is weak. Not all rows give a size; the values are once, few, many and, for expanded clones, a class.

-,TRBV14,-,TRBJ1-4,TGTGCCAGCAGCCCCATGTCGGCCGGGAAACTGTTTTTT,CASSPMSAGKLFF
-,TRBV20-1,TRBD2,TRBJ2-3,TGCAGTGCTAGAGATTCCGGGGGGAGGGGTGTGGATACGCAGTATTTT,CSARDSGGRGVDTQYF
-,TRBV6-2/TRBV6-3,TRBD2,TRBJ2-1,TGTGCCAGCACGAGACTAGCGGGAGGGACCTACAATGAGCAGTTCTTC,CASTRLAGGTYNEQFF
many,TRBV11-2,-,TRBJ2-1,TGTGCCAGCAGCTTATGGGGTGAGCAGTTCTTC,CASSLWGEQFF
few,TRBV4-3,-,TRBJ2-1,TGCGCCAGCAGCCAAGATGGAGCGGCTTGGAATGAGCAGTTCTTC,CASSQDGAAWNEQFF
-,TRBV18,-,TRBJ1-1,TGTGCCAGCTCACCGTTGACAGCAAAGAACACTGAAGCTTTCTTT,CASSPLTAKNTEAFF
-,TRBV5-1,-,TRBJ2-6,TGCGCCAGCAGCTTGGTTATAGGGACAGGGGCCAACGTCCTGACTTTC,CASSLVIGTGANVLTF
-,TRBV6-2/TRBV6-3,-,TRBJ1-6,TGTGCCAGCAGTTACGGGACATCTAATTCACCCCTCCACTTT,CASSYGTSNSPLHF
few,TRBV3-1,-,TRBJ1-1,TGTGCCAGCAGCCATTTTGGATCGGGCACTGAAGCTTTCTTT,CASSHFGSGTEAFF
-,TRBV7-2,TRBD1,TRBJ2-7,TGTGCCAGCAGCTTAGCGGGACAGGGGTATAGCGAGCAGTACTTC,CASSLAGQGYSEQYF
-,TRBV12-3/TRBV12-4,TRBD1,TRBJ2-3,TGTGCCAGCATCCTGGGACAGACCTCGTTGGATACGCAGTATTTT,CASILGQTSLDTQYF
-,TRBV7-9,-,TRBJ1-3,TGTGCCAGCAGCTCCAGAGACGGAGGCTCTGGAAACACCATATATTTT,CASSSRDGGSGNTIYF
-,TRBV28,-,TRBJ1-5,TGTGCCAGCAGTTTTAGGTTGGAGCGGCAGGGCAGTCAGCCCCAGCATTTT,CASSFRLERQGSQPQHF
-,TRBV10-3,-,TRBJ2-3,TGTGCCATCAGTGAGCTTGACAGCACAGATACGCAGTATTTT,CAISELDSTDTQYF
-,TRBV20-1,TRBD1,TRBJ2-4,TGCAGTGCTAGGGGGACAGGGGGCATTCAGTACTTC,CSARGTGGIQYF
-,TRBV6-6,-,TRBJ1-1,TGTGCCAGCAGTTACCACAGGCCCAACACTGAAGCTTTCTTT,CASSYHRPNTEAFF
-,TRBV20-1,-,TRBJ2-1,TGCAGTGCTGCCCGACCCCAAAGGTATGAGCAGTTCTTC,CSAARPQRYEQFF
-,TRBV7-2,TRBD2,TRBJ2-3,TGTGCCAGCAGCGTCCGACTAGCGGATACAGATACGCAGTATTTT,CASSVRLADTDTQYF
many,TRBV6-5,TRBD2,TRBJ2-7,TGTGTCACGACTAGCGGGACCTACGAGCAGTACTTC,CVTTSGTYEQYF
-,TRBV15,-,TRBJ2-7,TGTGCCACCAGCAGAGATATGGGTTCCCCCGAGCAGTACTTC,CATSRDMGSPEQYF
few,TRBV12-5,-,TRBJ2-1,TGTGCTAGTGGCTCCGGGACTGGGGACAATGAGCAGTTCTTC,CASGSGTGDNEQFF
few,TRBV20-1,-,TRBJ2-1,TGCAGTGCTAGGGGGATGGACAGATACAATGAGCAGTTCTTC,CSARGMDRYNEQFF
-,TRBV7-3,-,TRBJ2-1,TGTGCCAGCAGCTTAGGAGGGGGCAGTGAGCAGTTCTTC,CASSLGGGSEQFF
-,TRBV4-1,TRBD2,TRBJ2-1,TGCGCCAGCAGCCAAGAGACTAGCGGGAACAACAATGAGCAGTTCTTC,CASSQETSGNNNEQFF
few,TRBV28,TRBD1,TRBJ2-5,TGTGCCAGCAGTCCCTCCGGACAGGGCCAAGAGACCCAGTACTTC,CASSPSGQGQETQYF